These 21 T cell receptor beta chains were sequenced from one sample in a study of blood T cell repertoires in COVID-19. Generated by immunoSEQ multiplex PCR, the TCRdb table keeps only in-frame clones and is missing some. The profile shows about 88,000 clones, approximately 90% of them singletons. Sequenced input: peripheral blood. The receptors here all came from a man in his sixties with acute or convalescent COVID-19.

V is TRBV4-3 and J is TRBJ1-6, with TRBD1 matching over 10 bases. CDR1 and CDR2 (germline): LGHNA, YSLEER. The J segment lost 7 bases and the V segment lost 4 bases, leaving 4 bases of the junction unmatched. The CDR3 runs 15 residues. The CDR3 region is CASSPGQGLNSPLHF. CDR3 sequence (DNA): TGCGCCAGCAGCCCGGGACAGGGGCTCAATTCACCCCTCCACTTT.

This clone has a handful of counts. V gene TRBV7-6 combines with J gene TRBJ2-7; perhaps TRBD2 as D (6 bases). V was cut by 4 bases and J by 3 bases, with 22 bases left in between. The CDR3 covers 17 residues. Germline-derived CDR1 and CDR2 are SGHVS and FNYEAQ. The CDR3 bases are TGTGCCAGCAGCTCGGGGGAACTAGGAGGTGAGGTCTACGAGCAGTACTTC. Amino acid sequence: CASSSGELGGEVYEQYF. Filled out from reference TRBV7-6 and TRBJ2-7, the complete variable domain reads GAGVSQSPRYKVTKRGQDVALRCDPISGHVSLYWYRQALGQGPEFLTYFNYEAQQDKSGLPNDRFSAERPEGSISTLTIQRTEQRDSAMYRCASSSGELGGEVYEQYFGPGTRLTVT.

J is TRBJ1-2 and V is TRBV27; 8 nucleotides align to TRBD1. CDR3 size: 13 residues. Germline assignment: CDR1 MNHEY and CDR2 SMNVEV (reference sequence). Trimming at V came to 6 bases and at J to 5 bases, leaving 5 bases not matched to a gene. The CDR3 DNA follows: TGTGCCAGCAGCTCCGACAGGGGATATGGCTACACCTTC. It yields the protein CASSSDRGYGYTF.

This sequence joins TRBV21-1 and TRBJ1-6; the table's D call TRBD1 went unverified against the DNA. TRBV21-1 is flagged as a pseudogene. This CDR3 comprises 15 residues. The CDR3 protein is CASKMGTAYNSPLHF. The CDR3 nucleotides read TGTGCCAGCAAAATGGGGACAGCTTATAATTCACCCCTCCACTTT.

The chain carries TRBV5-1 and TRBJ2-2, with TRBD2 as a possible D gene (7 bases). V was trimmed by 2 bases and J by 6 bases, leaving 8 bases between them. Germline CDR1 and CDR2: SGHRS and YFSETQ. This CDR3 has 13 amino acids. CDR3 protein: CASSFGGPGELFF. The DNA for the CDR3 is TGCGCCAGCAGCTTCGGGGGGCCCGGGGAGCTGTTTTTT. Looking up the rest from reference TRBV5-1 and TRBJ2-2 gives the full variable domain: KAGVTQTPRYLIKTRGQQVTLSCSPISGHRSVSWYQQTPGQGLQFLFEYFSETQRNKGNFPGRFSGRQFSNSRSEMNVSTLELGDSALYLCASSFGGPGELFFGEGSRLTVL.

The chain carries TRBV7-3 and TRBJ2-2, with 14 bases aligning to TRBD2. Per the germline V gene, CDR1 is SGHTA and CDR2 is FQGTGA. The CDR3 has 18 amino acids. The V and J ends lost 1 base and 7 bases, in that order; junction bases with no gene match: 8. The CDR3 coding sequence is TGTGCCAGCAGCTTAATGGGACTAGCGGGAGTAGTTGGCGGGGAGCTGTTTTTT. Translated: CASSLMGLAGVVGGELFF.

Worth noting for this clone: One end of the junction does not line up with germline, which may come from a read error. The rearrangement joins TRBV7-7 to TRBJ2-7; 10 bases fit TRBD2. The CDR3 has 15 residues. CDR1 and CDR2 (germline): SSHAT, FNYEAQ (reference sequence). For the CDR3, the DNA is TGTGCTAGCAGCTCCGGACTAGCGGTGTTTAACGAGCAGTACTTC. The encoded protein is CASSSGLAVFNEQYF.

The V and J genes are TRBV4-2 and TRBJ1-4, with 9 positions matching TRBD1. In germline, CDR1 is LGHNA, CDR2 YNFKEQ. J lost 5 bases, V lost 6 bases, and 1 base had no gene match. This CDR3 region has 13 residues. Here the CDR3 DNA reads TGTGCCAGCAGAGGACAGGGGAATGAAAAACTGTTTTTT. As protein: CASRGQGNEKLFF.

V and J are TRBV16 and TRBJ1-3; D perhaps matches TRBD1 (5 bases). The CDR3 length is 15 residues. The V end was cut by 0 bases, the J end by 6 bases, with 12 bases between. From germline, CDR1 is KGHSY and CDR2 FQNENV. This CDR3 reads CASSQSFDSPNTIYF. In nucleotides, the CDR3 is TGTGCCAGCAGCCAATCTTTCGACAGCCCAAACACCATATATTTT.

The V and J genes are TRBV10-3 and TRBJ1-3; D possibly corresponds to TRBD1 (6 bases). CDR3 length: 14 residues. Trimming removed 10 bases from V and 0 bases from J, with 13 bases in between. Germline CDR1 ENHRY, CDR2 SYGVKD. The CDR3 spells CATGQGSSGNTIYF. The CDR3, as DNA: TGTGCCACGGGCCAGGGGAGCTCTGGAAACACCATATATTTT.

The V gene is TRBV5-5, the J gene TRBJ1-4; maybe TRBD1 (6 bases). The germline V and J ends were trimmed by 4 bases and 2 bases, with 15 bases remaining between them. Germline loops: CDR1 SGHKS, CDR2 YYEKEE (reference sequence). The CDR3 covers 16 residues. CDR3 DNA sequence: TGTGCCAGCAGCCTAGAGGTGGGGGCCACTAATGAAAAACTGTTTTTT. Its translation: CASSLEVGATNEKLFF.

Only one count was recorded for this clone. Here the CDR3 reads CASSFRGLAVYEQYF. The CDR3 DNA sequence: TGTGCCAGCAGTTTCCGCGGACTAGCGGTATACGAGCAGTACTTC. V usage is TRBV6-2 or TRBV6-3 and J usage is TRBJ2-7, with TRBD2 identical over 10 bases. Germline V CDR1 and CDR2: MNHEY, SVGEGT. The CDR3 length is 15 residues. The V segment lost 4 bases and the J segment 4 bases; nucleotides outside the gene matches: 7.

The chain has TRBV12-5 and TRBJ1-2; 8 positions match TRBD1. Germline V gene data show CDR1 as LGHNT and CDR2 as FRNRAP. With V trimmed by 3 bases and J by 8 bases, 11 bases remained unmatched. This CDR3 has 15 amino acids. The CDR3 nucleotides read TGTGCTAGTGGTTTACACCTAAGACAGGGGCGAGGCTACACCTTC. It yields the protein CASGLHLRQGRGYTF.

The gene calls are TRBV28 and TRBJ2-2; D perhaps matches TRBD2 (5 bases). Germline V lookup: CDR1 MDHEN, CDR2 SYDVKM. This CDR3 is 16 amino acids long. The V and J ends lost 4 bases and 0 bases respectively, with 12 bases between them. CDR3 sequence reads: CASSSPRTSNTGELFF. The CDR3 coding sequence is TGTGCCAGCAGTTCGCCAAGGACTTCGAACACCGGGGAGCTGTTTTTT. The entire variable domain, with the rest obtained from reference TRBV28 and TRBJ2-2, is as follows: DVKVTQSSRYLVKRTGEKVFLECVQDMDHENMFWYRQDPGLGLRLIYFSYDVKMKEKGDIPEGYSVSREKKERFSLILESASTNQTSMYLCASSSPRTSNTGELFFGEGSRLTVL.

The chain employs TRBV6-6 and TRBJ2-3, with D possibly matching TRBD1 (6 bases). The CDR3 loop spans 14 amino acids. CDR1 MNHNY and CDR2 SVGAGI come from the germline V gene (reference sequence). Trimming pared 6 bases from V and 8 bases from J, leaving 18 bases between. In DNA form, the CDR3 reads TGTGCCAGCAGCATAATGGCCGAAGGGGGTACGCAGTATTTT. It translates to CASSIMAEGGTQYF.

The genes are TRBV29-1 and TRBJ2-6; D is perhaps TRBD2 (5 bases). The CDR3 contains 15 residues. V was shortened by 2 bases and J by 2 bases, with 10 bases between the two germline ends. Germline V gene data show CDR1 as SQVTM and CDR2 as ANQGSEA. In nucleotides, the CDR3 is TGCAGCGTTGAATTAGAGGGAGCTGGGGCCAACGTCCTGACTTTC. Translating gives CSVELEGAGANVLTF.

In this sample, this clone turned up once. The chain carries TRBV4-1 and TRBJ2-1; D possibly corresponds to TRBD1 (5 bases). CDR1 is MGHRA, CDR2 YSYEKL, per germline. V was trimmed by 0 bases and J by 1 base, leaving 13 bases between them. The length of the CDR3 is 17 residues. The CDR3 sequence: CASSQDGAYGSYNEQFF. The CDR3 nucleotides are TGCGCCAGCAGCCAAGATGGGGCCTATGGGTCCTACAATGAGCAGTTCTTC.

This chain joins TRBV5-1 and TRBJ1-6; tentative D call: TRBD1 (5 bases). This CDR3 spans 14 amino acids. V shed 4 bases and J shed 13 bases, with 18 bases lying between them. Looked up from germline, CDR1 is SGHRS and CDR2 is YFSETQ. CDR3 nucleotide sequence: TGCGCCAGCAGCGCTGGGACGTCTAGCGAGCCCCTCCACTTT. It is translated as CASSAGTSSEPLHF.

This clone was seen only a few times. The rearrangement joins TRBV19 to TRBJ1-3, with 7 bases fitting TRBD1. Germline V gene lookup returns CDR1 LNHDA and CDR2 SQIVND (reference sequence). Trimming cost V 1 base and J 4 bases; bases outside gene matches: 7. This CDR3 spans 16 amino acids. The CDR3 loop is CASSIGGDRAGNTIYF. The DNA of the CDR3 is TGTGCCAGTAGTATAGGTGGGGACAGAGCCGGAAACACCATATATTTT.

This chain connects TRBV27 to TRBJ2-7, with 8 bases identical to TRBD2. V was clipped by 6 bases and J by 0 bases; unmatched bases: 7. The CDR3 sequence is 15 residues long. Per the germline V gene, CDR1 is MNHEY and CDR2 is SMNVEV (reference sequence). CDR3 nucleotide sequence: TGTGCCAGCAGCTCCGGGGGGGTTTTCTCCTACGAGCAGTACTTC. It yields the protein CASSSGGVFSYEQYF.

The chain combines TRBV4-1 with TRBJ2-7; 9 positions match TRBD1. This CDR3 spans 17 amino acids. The ends lost 2 bases at V and 2 bases at J; junction bases unmatched: 10. Looked up from germline, CDR1 is MGHRA and CDR2 is YSYEKL. CDR3 in DNA: TGCGCCAGCAGCCAATCGGGGACAGGGCTCCGGACCTACGAGCAGTACTTC. Translated, it gives CASSQSGTGLRTYEQYF.